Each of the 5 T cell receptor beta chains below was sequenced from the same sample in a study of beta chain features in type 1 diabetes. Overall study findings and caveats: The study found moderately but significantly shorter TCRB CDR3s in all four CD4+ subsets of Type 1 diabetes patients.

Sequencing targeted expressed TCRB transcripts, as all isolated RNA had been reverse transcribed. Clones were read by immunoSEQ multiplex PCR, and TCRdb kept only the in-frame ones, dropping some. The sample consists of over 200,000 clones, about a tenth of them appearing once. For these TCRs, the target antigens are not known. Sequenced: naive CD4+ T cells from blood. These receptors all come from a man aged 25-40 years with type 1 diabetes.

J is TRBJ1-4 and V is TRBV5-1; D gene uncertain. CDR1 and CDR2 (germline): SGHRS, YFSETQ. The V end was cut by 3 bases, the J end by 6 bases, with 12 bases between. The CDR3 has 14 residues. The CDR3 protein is CASSSGEEDEKLFF. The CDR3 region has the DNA TGCGCCAGCAGCTCCGGGGAGGAGGATGAAAAACTGTTTTTT.

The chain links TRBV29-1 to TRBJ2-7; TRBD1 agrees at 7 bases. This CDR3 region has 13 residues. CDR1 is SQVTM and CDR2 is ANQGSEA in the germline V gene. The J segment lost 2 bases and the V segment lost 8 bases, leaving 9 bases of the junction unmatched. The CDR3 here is CSFRGDRAYEQYF. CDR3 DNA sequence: TGCAGCTTTCGAGGAGACAGGGCCTACGAGCAGTACTTC.

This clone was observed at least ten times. The CDR3 reads CASSPRGNEKLFF. In DNA form, the CDR3 reads TGTGCCAGCAGCCCGCGGGGAAATGAAAAACTGTTTTTT. This chain uses TRBV14 with TRBJ1-4; D unresolved. This CDR3 region has 13 residues. The V and J ends lost 4 bases and 5 bases respectively, with 8 bases between them. Germline lookup yields CDR1 SGHDN and CDR2 FVKESK.

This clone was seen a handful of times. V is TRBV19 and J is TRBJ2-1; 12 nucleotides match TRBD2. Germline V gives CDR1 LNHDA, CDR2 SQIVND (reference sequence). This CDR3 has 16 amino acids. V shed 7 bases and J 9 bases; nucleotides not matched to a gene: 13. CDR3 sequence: CASTLLASGGVLEQFF. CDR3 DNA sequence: TGTGCCAGTACCCTGCTGGCTAGCGGGGGGGTACTTGAGCAGTTCTTC.

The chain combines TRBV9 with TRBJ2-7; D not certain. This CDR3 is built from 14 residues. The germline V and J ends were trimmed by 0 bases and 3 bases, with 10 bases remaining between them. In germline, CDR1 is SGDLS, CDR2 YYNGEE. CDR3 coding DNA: TGTGCCAGCAGCGTAGCGACGGGTGGCTACGAGCAGTACTTC. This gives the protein CASSVATGGYEQYF.